This T cell receptor beta chain comes out of a study of blood T cells in healthy people across ages. Using a J-beta primer mix together with a sample-barcoded 5' primer, a second PCR was run for about 6 to 12 cycles. One entry per CDR3 protein results from TCRdb running MiXCR on the 5' RACE reads. The table includes 1.4 million to 1.5 million distinct CDR3 sequences, approximately 42% detected once. There are 17 residues in the CDR3. The germline V and J ends were trimmed by 5 bases and 10 bases, with 27 bases remaining between them. Germline V CDR1 and CDR2: SGHAT, FQNNGV. Samples each had at least 5.5 micrograms of total RNA extracted. Of note for this clonotype: Its specificity is unknown.

Regarding the study as a whole: Long-lived and aged donors differed, with more naive CD4+ cells and higher diversity in the long-lived. Bulk PBMC profiling left naive and antigen-experienced comparisons inconclusive.

The sample was blood. V usage is TRBV11-2 and J usage is TRBJ2-1; D gene uncertain. The receptor was derived from a woman between 18 and 30 years old in good health. The CDR3 is CASSLRRSEIAPYEQFF. The CDR3 bases are TGTGCCAGCAGCCTCAGGAGATCTGAGATAGCCCCCTACGAGCAGTTCTTC.